The clone carrying this T cell receptor (beta chain) was detected only a few times. Its specificity is not known. This record belongs to a study of chemoradiotherapy in HPV16-positive cancers. Study details: Candidate HPV-specific T-cell clones and common TCR motifs came from functional assays in a couple of HPV16-positive patients.

Samples were taken several times over chemoradiotherapy. Findings of the study overall: For HPV16-positive patients, expanding HPV-responsive T cells associated with longer recurrence-free survival. The functional HPV-specific definition rests on just a couple of HPV16-positive patients.

The repertoire was sequenced with immunoSEQ multiplex PCR; TCRdb's copy has only in-frame clones and lacks some. The repertoire has 15,000 to 20,000 clones, roughly nine tenths of them found once; the top ten carry 2.3%. The sequencing used blood, collected from a patient who underwent chemoradiotherapy. This clonotype originated in a human donor with HPV-associated anogenital cancer.

CDR3 residues: CASSELPNTEAFF. The DNA of the CDR3 is TGTGCCAGCAGTGAATTGCCGAACACTGAAGCTTTCTTT. J is TRBJ1-1 and V is TRBV2; D remains ambiguous. The V end was cut by 2 bases, the J end by 1 base, with 5 bases between. Germline assignment: CDR1 SNHLY and CDR2 FYNNEI. This CDR3 is 13 amino acids long.